This T cell receptor beta chain comes out of a study of control samples from healthy donors and cancer patients. Trimming took 4 bases from V and 4 from J; bases not matched to a gene: 2. From germline, CDR1 is SGHDT and CDR2 YYEEEE. This CDR3 has 13 residues. This clone has only one observation. Clones were read by immunoSEQ multiplex PCR, and TCRdb kept only the in-frame ones, dropping some. The data contain some 96,000 clones, about 88% of them singletons. This chain joins TRBV5-6 and TRBJ1-2, with 9 bases lining up with TRBD1. Sequenced: blood. The source of this sequence is a woman aged 50 to 60 in good health. CDR3 in DNA: TGTGCCAGCAGCCTGGACAGGGGCTATGGCTACACCTTC. It yields the protein CASSLDRGYGYTF.